The source of this T cell receptor beta chain is a study of blood T cell repertoires in COVID-19. In the source study's methods: Amplification of reference gene primers provided the estimated nucleated cell counts. TCRdb's table, derived via immunoSEQ multiplex PCR, lists solely in-frame clones and lacks some. V and J calls plus clone size are reproduced from that table; the DNA served to infer D and trimming. The data hold roughly 130,000 clones, with more than 70% observed a single time. Trimming removed 7 bases from V and 5 bases from J; junction bases left unmatched: 8. The length of the CDR3 is 15 residues. Germline assignment: CDR1 SGHVS and CDR2 FNYEAQ.

This TCR was sampled from a man aged 70-80 years with acute or convalescent COVID-19. The sequenced sample consisted of peripheral blood. This sequence joins TRBV7-6 and TRBJ2-1, with 10 nucleotides matching TRBD1. The CDR3 protein is CASTTGTGANNEQFF. The DNA for the CDR3 is TGTGCCAGCACCACCGGGACAGGGGCCAACAATGAGCAGTTCTTC.